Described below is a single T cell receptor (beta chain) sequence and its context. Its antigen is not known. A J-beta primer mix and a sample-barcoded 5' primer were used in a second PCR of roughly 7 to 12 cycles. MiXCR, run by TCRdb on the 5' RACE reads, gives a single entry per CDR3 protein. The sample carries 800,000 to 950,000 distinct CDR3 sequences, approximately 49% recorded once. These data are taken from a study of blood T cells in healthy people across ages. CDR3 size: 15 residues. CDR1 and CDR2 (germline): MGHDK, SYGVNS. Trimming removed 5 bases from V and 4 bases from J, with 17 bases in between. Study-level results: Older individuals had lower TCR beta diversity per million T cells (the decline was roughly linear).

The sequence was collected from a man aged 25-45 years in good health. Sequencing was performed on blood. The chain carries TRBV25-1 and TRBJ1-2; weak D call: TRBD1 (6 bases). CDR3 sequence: CASSPHTGTFYGYTF. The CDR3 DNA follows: TGTGCCAGCAGTCCACATACCGGGACATTCTATGGCTACACCTTC.